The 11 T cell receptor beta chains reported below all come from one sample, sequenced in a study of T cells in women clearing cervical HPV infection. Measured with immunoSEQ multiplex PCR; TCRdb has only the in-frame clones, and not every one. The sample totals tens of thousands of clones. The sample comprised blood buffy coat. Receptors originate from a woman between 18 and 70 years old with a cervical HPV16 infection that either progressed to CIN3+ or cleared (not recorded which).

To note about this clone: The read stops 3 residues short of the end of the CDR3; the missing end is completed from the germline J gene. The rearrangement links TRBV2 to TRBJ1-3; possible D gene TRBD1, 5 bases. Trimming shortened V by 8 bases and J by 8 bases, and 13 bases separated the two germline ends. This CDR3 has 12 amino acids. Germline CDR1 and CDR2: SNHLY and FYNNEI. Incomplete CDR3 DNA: TGTGCCAGCGTCATGGCGGGGCACACC. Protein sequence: CASVMAGHT. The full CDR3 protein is CASVMAGHTIYF.

The CDR3 is CASTPGQNTGELFF. CDR3 DNA (partial): TGTGCCAGTACTCCGGGACAGAACACCGGGGAG. V usage is TRBV19 and J usage is TRBJ2-2; D is perhaps TRBD1 (6 bases). The read gets to within 3 residues of the CDR3 end, and the germline J gene fills in the rest. The CDR3 extends over 14 amino acids. With 7 bases removed from V and 1 base from J, the gap between germline ends came to 10 bases. Germline V gene lookup returns CDR1 LNHDA and CDR2 SQIVND (reference sequence).

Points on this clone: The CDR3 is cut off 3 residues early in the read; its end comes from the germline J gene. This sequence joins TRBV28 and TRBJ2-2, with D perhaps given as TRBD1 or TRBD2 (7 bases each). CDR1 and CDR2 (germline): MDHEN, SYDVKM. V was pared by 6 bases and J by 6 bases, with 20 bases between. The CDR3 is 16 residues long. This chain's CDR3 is CASRQPAQGRAGELFF. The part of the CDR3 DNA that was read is TGTGCCAGCAGACAGCCGGCACAGGGGAGGGCCGGGGAG.

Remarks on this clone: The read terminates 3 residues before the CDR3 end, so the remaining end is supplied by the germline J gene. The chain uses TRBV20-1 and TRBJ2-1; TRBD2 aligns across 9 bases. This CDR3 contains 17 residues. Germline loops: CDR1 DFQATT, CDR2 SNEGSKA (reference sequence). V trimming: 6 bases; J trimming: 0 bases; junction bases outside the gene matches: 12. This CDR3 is CSANRLAGKSSYNEQFF. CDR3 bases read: TGCAGTGCAAACCGCCTAGCGGGGAAAAGCTCCTACAATGAG.

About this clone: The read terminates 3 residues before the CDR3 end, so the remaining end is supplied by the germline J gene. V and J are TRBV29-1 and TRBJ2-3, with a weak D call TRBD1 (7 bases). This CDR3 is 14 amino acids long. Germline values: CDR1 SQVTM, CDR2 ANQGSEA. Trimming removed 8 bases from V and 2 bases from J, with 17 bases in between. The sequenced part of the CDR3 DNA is TGCAGCTCTGGAGGGGACAGTTACACAGATACG. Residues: CSSGGDSYTDT. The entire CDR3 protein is CSSGGDSYTDTQYF.

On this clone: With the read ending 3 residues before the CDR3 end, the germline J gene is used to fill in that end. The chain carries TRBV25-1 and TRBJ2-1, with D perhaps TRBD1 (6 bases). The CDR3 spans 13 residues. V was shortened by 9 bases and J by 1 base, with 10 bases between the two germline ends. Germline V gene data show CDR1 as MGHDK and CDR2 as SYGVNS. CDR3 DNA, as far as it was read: TGTGCCAGTCAAGGACAGTCCTACAATGAG. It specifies CASQGQSYNE. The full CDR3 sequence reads CASQGQSYNEQFF.

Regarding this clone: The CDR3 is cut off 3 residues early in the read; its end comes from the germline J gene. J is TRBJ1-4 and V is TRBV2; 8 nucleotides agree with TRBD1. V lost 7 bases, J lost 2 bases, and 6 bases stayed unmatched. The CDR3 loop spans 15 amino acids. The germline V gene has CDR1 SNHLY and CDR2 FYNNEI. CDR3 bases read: TGTGCCAGCAACTCGGACAGGGATACTAATGAAAAA. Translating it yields CASNSDRDTNEK. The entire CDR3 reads CASNSDRDTNEKLFF.

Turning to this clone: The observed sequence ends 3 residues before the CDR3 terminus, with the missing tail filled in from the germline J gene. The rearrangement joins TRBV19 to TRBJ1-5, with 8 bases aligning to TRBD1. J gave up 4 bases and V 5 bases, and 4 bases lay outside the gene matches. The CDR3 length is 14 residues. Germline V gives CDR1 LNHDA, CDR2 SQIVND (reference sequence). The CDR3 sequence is CASSLWTGNQPQHF. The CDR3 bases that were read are TGTGCCAGTAGTCTCTGGACAGGGAATCAGCCC.

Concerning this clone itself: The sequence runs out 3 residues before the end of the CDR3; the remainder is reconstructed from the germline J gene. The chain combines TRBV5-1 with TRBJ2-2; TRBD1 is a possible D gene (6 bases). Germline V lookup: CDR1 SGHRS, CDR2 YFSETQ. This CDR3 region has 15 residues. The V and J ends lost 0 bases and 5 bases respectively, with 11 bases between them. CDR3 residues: CASSLDTGRTGELFF. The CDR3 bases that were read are TGCGCCAGCAGCTTGGATACAGGGCGAACCGGGGAG.

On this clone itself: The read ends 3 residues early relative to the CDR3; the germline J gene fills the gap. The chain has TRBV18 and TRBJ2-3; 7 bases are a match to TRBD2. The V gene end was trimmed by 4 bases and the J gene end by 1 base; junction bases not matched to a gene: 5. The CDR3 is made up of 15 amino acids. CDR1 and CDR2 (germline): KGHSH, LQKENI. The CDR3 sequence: CASSHAGEGTDTQYF. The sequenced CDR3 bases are TGTGCCAGCTCACACGCGGGGGAGGGCACAGATACG.

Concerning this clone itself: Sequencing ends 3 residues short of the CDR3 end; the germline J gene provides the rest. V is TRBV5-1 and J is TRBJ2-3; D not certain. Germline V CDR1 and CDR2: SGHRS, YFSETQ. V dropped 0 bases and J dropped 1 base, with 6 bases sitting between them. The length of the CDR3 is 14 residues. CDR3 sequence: CASSLESGTDTQYF. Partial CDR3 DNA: TGCGCCAGCAGCTTGGAGTCAGGCACAGATACG.